The 17 T cell receptor beta chains reported below all come from one sample, sequenced in a study of control samples from healthy donors and cancer patients. Here immunoSEQ multiplex PCR was the method, and the copy in TCRdb shows in-frame clones only, minus some. Of fewer than 200,000 clones in the sample, 85% to 95% were seen once. Sequenced input: blood. The origin of the receptors is a man in his late teens or twenties in good health.

The V and J genes are TRBV15 and TRBJ1-2; D is unresolved. Trimming cost V 0 bases and J 5 bases, with 10 bases left between them. The CDR3 covers 14 residues. Germline V lookup: CDR1 LNHNV, CDR2 YYDKDF (reference sequence). The CDR3 is CATSRDGGGYGYTF. The CDR3 bases are TGTGCCACCAGCAGAGACGGAGGAGGTTATGGCTACACCTTC.

V and J are TRBV5-6 and TRBJ2-7; D is unresolved. The V gene's germline CDR1 is SGHDT and CDR2 YYEEEE. V was trimmed by 0 bases and J by 4 bases, leaving 8 bases between them. The CDR3 has 13 residues. CDR3 nucleotide sequence: TGTGCCAGCAGCTTGGACTTGACTTACGAGCAGTACTTC. It encodes CASSLDLTYEQYF.

The chain uses TRBV13 and TRBJ1-1; D uncertain. The CDR3 is made up of 14 amino acids. Trimming pared 4 bases from V and 3 bases from J, leaving 12 bases between. Germline loops: CDR1 PRHDT, CDR2 FYEKMQ (reference sequence). CDR3 bases: TGTGCCAGCAGCTCCCAAGGCCGGGACACTGAAGCTTTCTTT. Translating it yields CASSSQGRDTEAFF. The full variable domain, with the rest looked up from reference TRBV13 and TRBJ1-1, is AAGVIQSPRHLIKEKRETATLKCYPIPRHDTVYWYQQGPGQDPQFLISFYEKMQSDKGSIPDRFSAQQFSDYHSELNMSSLELGDSALYFCASSSQGRDTEAFFGQGTRLTVV.

This chain links TRBV5-8 with TRBJ1-2, with TRBD1 as a possible D gene (5 bases). Trimming removed 1 base at V and 7 bases at J, with 11 bases between. The CDR3 has 13 amino acids. In germline, CDR1 is SGHTS, CDR2 YDEGEE. The DNA for the CDR3 is TGTGCCAGCAGCTTGAGCCAGGGCTCTGGCTACACCTTC. It is translated as CASSLSQGSGYTF.

The V and J genes are TRBV5-5 and TRBJ2-3; no definite D call. The length of the CDR3 is 11 residues. Germline values: CDR1 SGHKS, CDR2 YYEKEE (reference sequence). Deletions cut 0 bases from V and 4 bases from J, with 0 bases between. CDR3 region: CASSLADTQYF. CDR3 nucleotides: TGTGCCAGCAGCTTGGCAGATACGCAGTATTTT.

The V and J genes are TRBV2 and TRBJ2-3; a weak D match, TRBD2 (7 bases). The CDR3 totals 15 residues. Between the trimmed V and J ends, which lost 5 bases and 3 bases, there was a span of 15 bases. Germline V gene lookup returns CDR1 SNHLY and CDR2 FYNNEI. CDR3: CASSRNGGPTDTQYF. The CDR3 DNA is TGTGCCAGCAGTCGAAACGGGGGGCCGACAGATACGCAGTATTTT.

V gene TRBV12-3 or TRBV12-4 combines with J gene TRBJ1-4; a possible D gene is TRBD1 (5 bases). The CDR3 is 12 residues long. V gave up 7 bases and J gave up 8 bases, with 11 bases separating them. DNA for the CDR3: TGTGCCAGCACCAGGGAGGGGGAAAAACTGTTTTTT. Translating gives CASTREGEKLFF.

The chain joins TRBV12-3 or TRBV12-4 to TRBJ2-2; D remains unclear. Trimming removed 5 bases from V and 5 bases from J, with 6 bases in between. The CDR3 runs to 12 residues. As DNA, the CDR3 is TGTGCCAGCAGTGGTCTGACCGGGGAGCTGTTTTTT. This translates into CASSGLTGELFF.

This clone showed up just a few times. The chain combines TRBV27 with TRBJ2-7; D is perhaps TRBD1 or TRBD2 (5 bases each). Per germline, CDR1 MNHEY and CDR2 SMNVEV (reference sequence). V was cut by 4 bases and J by 6 bases, with 13 bases left in between. The CDR3 runs 13 residues. The CDR3 nucleotides read TGTGCCAGCAGTTCCCCCGGGGCTGGCGAGCAGTACTTC. It codes for CASSSPGAGEQYF.

This clone was picked up one time. V is TRBV28 and J is TRBJ2-3; the D call may be TRBD1 or TRBD2 (6 bases each). Germline loops: CDR1 MDHEN, CDR2 SYDVKM. There are 15 residues in the CDR3. V dropped 5 bases and J dropped 1 base, with 13 bases sitting between them. This CDR3 reads CASSPRGLGTDTQYF. DNA of the CDR3: TGTGCCAGCAGTCCCAGGGGACTGGGCACAGATACGCAGTATTTT.

The rearrangement uses TRBV7-9 and TRBJ1-4, with 8 bases matching TRBD1. J lost 10 bases, V lost 4 bases, and 5 bases had no gene match. The germline CDR1 and CDR2 sequences are SEHNR and FQNEAQ (reference sequence). This CDR3 is built from 13 residues. The CDR3 sequence: CASSSLQGVKLFF. The CDR3 region has the DNA TGTGCCAGCAGCTCTTTACAGGGGGTAAAACTGTTTTTT.

The V and J genes are TRBV5-1 and TRBJ1-1; TRBD1 aligns across 9 bases. CDR1 and CDR2 from the germline V gene are SGHRS and YFSETQ. The CDR3 has 14 amino acids. V was pared by 4 bases and J by 4 bases, with 5 bases of the junction left unmatched. Here the CDR3 DNA reads TGCGCCAGCAGCCTACAGGGGGCTGGCACTGAAGCTTTCTTT. Protein sequence: CASSLQGAGTEAFF.

This chain links TRBV6-5 with TRBJ1-2, with 10 bases that match TRBD1. The CDR3 is 16 residues long. Germline assignment: CDR1 MNHEY and CDR2 SVGAGI. The J segment lost 8 bases and the V segment lost 4 bases, leaving 13 bases of the junction unmatched. Written as DNA, the CDR3 is TGTGCCAGCAGTTTCTTCGGAGACAGGGGGCGGTGGGGCTACACCTTC. Amino acids: CASSFFGDRGRWGYTF.

The rearrangement joins TRBV29-1 to TRBJ2-7; D unresolved. The V gene lost 6 bases and the J gene lost 3 bases, with 12 bases spanning the gap. Germline CDR1 is SQVTM and CDR2 is ANQGSEA. The CDR3 covers 12 residues. As DNA, the CDR3 is TGCAGCGTCCTAGATCAGAGCTACGAGCAGTACTTC. Translating it yields CSVLDQSYEQYF.

CDR3: CASSPGTSGGAQETQYF. The CDR3 bases are TGCGCCAGCAGTCCCGGGACTAGCGGGGGGGCCCAAGAGACCCAGTACTTC. V and J are TRBV5-1 and TRBJ2-5, with 16 bases lining up with TRBD2. Per germline, CDR1 SGHRS and CDR2 YFSETQ. V lost 5 bases, J lost 1 base, and 5 bases stayed unmatched. The CDR3 totals 17 residues.

This chain links TRBV5-4 with TRBJ2-7; 7 nucleotides match TRBD1. This CDR3 contains 16 residues. V lost 2 bases to trimming and J lost 0 bases; unmatched junction nucleotides: 8. CDR1 SGHNT and CDR2 YYREEE come from the germline V gene (reference sequence). CDR3 loop: CASSFVDRAFSYEQYF. CDR3 nucleotides: TGTGCCAGCAGCTTCGTCGACAGGGCGTTCTCCTACGAGCAGTACTTC. Based on the CDR3 plus reference TRBV5-4 and TRBJ2-7, the full variable domain is ETGVTQSPTHLIKTRGQQVTLRCSSQSGHNTVSWYQQALGQGPQFIFQYYREEENGRGNFPPRFSGLQFPNYSSELNVNALELDDSALYLCASSFVDRAFSYEQYFGPGTRLTVT.

The chain combines TRBV12-3 or TRBV12-4 with TRBJ1-1; the D is unclear. Trimming left V 3 bases short and J 7 bases short, with 12 bases between. The CDR3 has 13 residues. CDR3 DNA sequence: TGTGCCAGCAGTTTCCCCCCGCCGATTGAAGCTTTCTTT. Its translation is CASSFPPPIEAFF.